Each of the 8 T cell receptor beta chains below was sequenced from the same sample in a study of Ad26.COV2.S vaccination and SARS-CoV-2 variants. The protocol was immunoSEQ multiplex PCR, while the TCRdb copy is restricted to in-frame clones and leaves out a portion. The data contain roughly 320,000 clones, around four fifths of them singletons. Treatment here: some 19 received Ad26.COV2.S at low or high dose, single or two shots; about 5 received placebo; per-sample allocation not given. Material that was analyzed had been drawn on day 63 after the first vaccine or placebo injection. Sequencing used peripheral blood, obtained in a trial of Ad26.COV2.S vaccine versus placebo. The receptors come from a person aged 18-65 years who received the Ad26.COV2.S COVID-19 vaccine or a placebo.

The chain joins TRBV5-4 to TRBJ1-6, with D hard to call. V was trimmed by 0 bases and J by 0 bases, leaving 4 bases between them. The germline gives CDR1 SGHNT, CDR2 YYREEE (reference sequence). The CDR3 contains 15 residues. CDR3 nucleotides: TGTGCCAGCAGCTTGGGGAGCTCCTATAATTCACCCCTCCACTTT. This encodes CASSLGSSYNSPLHF.

V usage is TRBV13 and J usage is TRBJ2-3; no reliable D call. Trimming removed 2 bases at V and 5 bases at J, with 11 bases between. Per germline, CDR1 PRHDT and CDR2 FYEKMQ (reference sequence). The CDR3 consists of 14 residues. The CDR3 DNA is TGTGCCAGCAGCTTATTCAAGGGTCGAGATACGCAGTATTTT. Encoded protein: CASSLFKGRDTQYF.

The chain employs TRBV6-6 and TRBJ2-3; D perhaps matches TRBD2 (6 bases). The V end was cut by 6 bases, the J end by 2 bases, with 15 bases between. This CDR3 has 15 residues. Germline V gives CDR1 MNHNY, CDR2 SVGAGI (reference sequence). The CDR3 coding sequence is TGTGCCAGCAGGGGCATAGCGGACTTCACAGATACGCAGTATTTT. Protein product: CASRGIADFTDTQYF.

This chain connects TRBV4-1 to TRBJ1-5; 9 nucleotides align to TRBD1. CDR1 MGHRA and CDR2 YSYEKL come from the germline V gene. The V and J ends lost 5 bases and 5 bases, in that order; junction bases with no gene match: 10. The CDR3 length is 16 residues. The CDR3 protein is CASSGERQGGDQPQHF. DNA for the CDR3: TGCGCCAGCAGCGGCGAACGACAGGGGGGCGATCAGCCCCAGCATTTT.

V is TRBV5-1 and J is TRBJ2-7, with D perhaps TRBD1 (5 bases). The ends were cut back, 3 bases at V and 2 bases at J, with 15 bases in the middle. This CDR3 has 15 amino acids. CDR1 is SGHRS and CDR2 is YFSETQ in the germline V gene. CDR3 sequence reads: CASSWGWAAPYEQYF. CDR3 nucleotides: TGCGCCAGCAGCTGGGGCTGGGCCGCCCCCTACGAGCAGTACTTC. The full variable domain, rest sourced from reference TRBV5-1 and TRBJ2-7, is KAGVTQTPRYLIKTRGQQVTLSCSPISGHRSVSWYQQTPGQGLQFLFEYFSETQRNKGNFPGRFSGRQFSNSRSEMNVSTLELGDSALYLCASSWGWAAPYEQYFGPGTRLTVT.

The table lists this clone with a count of one. The V and J genes are TRBV15 and TRBJ1-3, with 7 bases that match TRBD1. From germline, CDR1 is LNHNV and CDR2 YYDKDF (reference sequence). Unmatched junction bases numbered 4, after V lost 3 bases and J lost 2 bases. This CDR3 has 15 residues. The CDR3 nucleotides read TGTGCCACCAGCAGTGACAGGGTTGCTGGAAACACCATATATTTT. Its translation: CATSSDRVAGNTIYF.

This clone was seen more than once but under ten times. The chain links TRBV29-1 to TRBJ1-2; 9 nucleotides agree with TRBD1. The CDR3 has 15 residues. V was pared by 3 bases and J by 5 bases, with 10 bases of the junction left unmatched. Germline V gives CDR1 SQVTM, CDR2 ANQGSEA. The CDR3 region has the DNA TGCAGCGTTGATGACTGGACAGGGGAGGGATATGGCTACACCTTC. Its translation is CSVDDWTGEGYGYTF.

The gene calls are TRBV24-1 and TRBJ2-3; TRBD1 might be the D (5 bases). Germline CDR1 reads KGHDR; CDR2 reads SFDVKD. Trimming took off 2 bases at V and 7 bases at J, with 6 bases between the two ends. The CDR3 is 12 residues long. CDR3 sequence: CATSDWGNTQYF. The DNA for the CDR3 is TGTGCCACCAGTGATTGGGGCAATACGCAGTATTTT.